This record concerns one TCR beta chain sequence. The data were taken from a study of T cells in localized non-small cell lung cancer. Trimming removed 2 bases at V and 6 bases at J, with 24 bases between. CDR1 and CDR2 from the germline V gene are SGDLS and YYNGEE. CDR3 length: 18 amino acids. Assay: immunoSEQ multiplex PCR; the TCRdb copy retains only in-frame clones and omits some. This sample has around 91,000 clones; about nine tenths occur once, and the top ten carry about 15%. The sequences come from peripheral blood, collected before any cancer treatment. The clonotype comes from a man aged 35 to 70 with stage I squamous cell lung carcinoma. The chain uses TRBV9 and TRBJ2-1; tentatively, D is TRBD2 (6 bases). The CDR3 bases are TGTGCCAGCAGCGTCGGCGGGGAGGCGTTAGGGGATTCCAATGAGCAGTTCTTC. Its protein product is CASSVGGEALGDSNEQFF.